This T cell receptor (beta chain) emerged from a study of read filtering for tumor transcriptome and immune sequencing. Molecular barcoded adaptors covering alpha/delta and beta/gamma chains were used on roughly 370 ng RNA. TCRdb recomputed calls from the reads with MiXCR, one row per CDR3 protein. Counted here are approximately 61,000 distinct CDR3 sequences, roughly 18% occurring once; the ten biggest clones make up roughly 13%. Many counts were recorded for this clonotype. Deletions cut 1 base from V and 1 base from J, with 13 bases between. CDR3 length: 16 residues. The germline V gene encodes CDR1 SGHTA and CDR2 FQGNSA.

The sequence derives from a donor at least 40 years old with multiple myeloma. Sequenced sample: a population of CD138-negative cells sorted from bone marrow. This chain joins TRBV7-2 and TRBJ1-1, with D unresolved. The CDR3 here is CASSLVGTRTNTEAFF. In DNA, the CDR3 is TGTGCCAGCAGCTTAGTCGGTACGCGGACGAACACTGAAGCTTTCTTT.